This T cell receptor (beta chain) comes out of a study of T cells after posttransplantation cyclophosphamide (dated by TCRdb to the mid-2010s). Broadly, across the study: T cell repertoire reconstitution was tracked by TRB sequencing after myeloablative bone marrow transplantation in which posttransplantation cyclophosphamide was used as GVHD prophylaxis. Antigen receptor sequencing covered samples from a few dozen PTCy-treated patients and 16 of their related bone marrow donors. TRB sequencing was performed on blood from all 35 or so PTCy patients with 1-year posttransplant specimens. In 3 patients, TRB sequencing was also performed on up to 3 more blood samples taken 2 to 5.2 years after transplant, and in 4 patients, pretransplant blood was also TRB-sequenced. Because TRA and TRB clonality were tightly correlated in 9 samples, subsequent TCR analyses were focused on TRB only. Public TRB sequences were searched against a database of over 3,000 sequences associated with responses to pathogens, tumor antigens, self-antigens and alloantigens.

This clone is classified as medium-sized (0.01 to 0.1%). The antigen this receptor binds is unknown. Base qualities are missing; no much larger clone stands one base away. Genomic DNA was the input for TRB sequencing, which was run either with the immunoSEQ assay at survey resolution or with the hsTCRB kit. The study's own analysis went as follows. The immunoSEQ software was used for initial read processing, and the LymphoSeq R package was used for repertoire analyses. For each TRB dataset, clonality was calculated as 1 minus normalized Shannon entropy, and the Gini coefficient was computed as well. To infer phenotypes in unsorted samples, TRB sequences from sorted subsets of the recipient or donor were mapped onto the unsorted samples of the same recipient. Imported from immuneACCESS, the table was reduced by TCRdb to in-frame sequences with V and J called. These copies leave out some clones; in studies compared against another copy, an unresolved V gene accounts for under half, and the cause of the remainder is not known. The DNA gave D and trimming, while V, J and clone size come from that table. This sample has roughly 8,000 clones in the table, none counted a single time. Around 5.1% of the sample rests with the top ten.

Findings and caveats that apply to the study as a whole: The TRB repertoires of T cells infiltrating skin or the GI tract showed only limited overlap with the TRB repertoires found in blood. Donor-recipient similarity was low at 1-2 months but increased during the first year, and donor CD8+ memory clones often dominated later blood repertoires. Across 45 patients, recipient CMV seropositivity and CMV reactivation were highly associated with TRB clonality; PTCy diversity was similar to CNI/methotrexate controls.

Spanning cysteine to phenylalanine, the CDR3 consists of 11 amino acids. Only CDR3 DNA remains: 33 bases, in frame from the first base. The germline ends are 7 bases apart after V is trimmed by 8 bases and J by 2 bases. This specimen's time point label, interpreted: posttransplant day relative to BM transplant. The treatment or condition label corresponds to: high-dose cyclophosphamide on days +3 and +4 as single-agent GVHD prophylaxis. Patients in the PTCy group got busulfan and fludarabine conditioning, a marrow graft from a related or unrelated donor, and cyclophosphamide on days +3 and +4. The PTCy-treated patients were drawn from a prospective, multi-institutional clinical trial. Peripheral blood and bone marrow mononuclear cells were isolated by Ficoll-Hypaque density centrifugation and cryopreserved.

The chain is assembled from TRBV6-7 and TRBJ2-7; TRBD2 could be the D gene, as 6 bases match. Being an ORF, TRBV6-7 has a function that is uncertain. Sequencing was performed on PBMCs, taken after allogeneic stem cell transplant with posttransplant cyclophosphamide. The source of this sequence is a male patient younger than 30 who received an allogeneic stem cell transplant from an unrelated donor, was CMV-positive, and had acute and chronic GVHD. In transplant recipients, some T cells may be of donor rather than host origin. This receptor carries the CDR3 CASGGTYEQYF. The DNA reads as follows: TGTGCCAGCGGGGGGACCTACGAGCAGTACTTC.